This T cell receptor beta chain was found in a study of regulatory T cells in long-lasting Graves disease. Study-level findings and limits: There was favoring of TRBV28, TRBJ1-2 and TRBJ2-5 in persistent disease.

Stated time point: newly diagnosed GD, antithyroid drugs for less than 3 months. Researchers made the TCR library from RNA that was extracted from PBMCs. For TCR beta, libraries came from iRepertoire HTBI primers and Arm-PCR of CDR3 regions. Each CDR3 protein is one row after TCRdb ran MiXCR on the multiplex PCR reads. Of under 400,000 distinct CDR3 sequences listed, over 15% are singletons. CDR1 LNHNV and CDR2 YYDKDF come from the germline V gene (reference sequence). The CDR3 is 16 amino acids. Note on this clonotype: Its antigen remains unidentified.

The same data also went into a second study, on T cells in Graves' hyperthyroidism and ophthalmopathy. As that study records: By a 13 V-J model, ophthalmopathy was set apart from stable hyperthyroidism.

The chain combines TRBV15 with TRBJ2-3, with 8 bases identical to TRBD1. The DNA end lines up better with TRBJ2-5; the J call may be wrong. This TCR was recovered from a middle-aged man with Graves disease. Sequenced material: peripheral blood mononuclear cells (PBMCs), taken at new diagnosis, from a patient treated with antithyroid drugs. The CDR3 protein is CATSRVGRGPSETQYF. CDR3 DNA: TGTGCCACCAGCAGAGTCGGCAGGGGGCCCTCAGAGACCCAGTACTTC.